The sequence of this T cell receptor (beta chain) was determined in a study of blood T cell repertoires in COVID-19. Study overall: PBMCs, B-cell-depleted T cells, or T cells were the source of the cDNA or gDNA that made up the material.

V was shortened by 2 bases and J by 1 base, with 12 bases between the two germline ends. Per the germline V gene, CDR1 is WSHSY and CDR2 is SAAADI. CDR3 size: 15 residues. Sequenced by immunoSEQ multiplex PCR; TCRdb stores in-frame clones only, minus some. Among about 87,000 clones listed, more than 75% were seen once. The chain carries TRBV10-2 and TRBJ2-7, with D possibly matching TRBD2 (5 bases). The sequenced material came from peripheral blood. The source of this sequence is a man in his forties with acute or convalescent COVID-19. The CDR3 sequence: CASSERTRGSYEQYF. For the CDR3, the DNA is TGCGCCAGCAGTGAGAGGACTCGTGGATCCTACGAGCAGTACTTC.